This T cell receptor beta chain was retrieved from a study of tumor-infiltrating lymphocytes in oesophageal squamous cell carcinoma. TCRdb reprocessed the PCR reads via MiXCR and lists one record per CDR3 protein. Here the sample spans approximately 11,000 distinct CDR3 sequences, around three fifths being singletons. The CDR3 has 12 amino acids. Germline CDR1 and CDR2: SEHNR and FQNEAQ (reference sequence). As regards this clonotype: At one end the junction does not follow the germline gene, possibly because of a read error.

The clonotype comes from a male donor with esophageal squamous cell carcinoma. Sequencing used esophageal tumor tissue. This chain joins TRBV7-9 and TRBJ2-1, with D perhaps TRBD1 or TRBD2 (6 bases each). The CDR3 reads CASSLVLGGVYF. The CDR3 DNA reads TGTGCCAGCAGCTTAGTACTGGGGGGCGTGTACTTC.